Below are 29 T cell receptor beta chains sequenced from a single sample in a study of patients and donors after allogeneic stem cell transplantation. In TCRdb, the RT-PCR reads were re-called with MiXCR into one record per CDR3 protein. The table has 12,000 or so distinct CDR3 sequences, 25% seen once. The sample taken for sequencing was blood, either unsorted or a sorted T cell fraction (not recorded which). Receptor source: a human donor who was either an allogeneic HSCT recipient or a stem cell or donor lymphocyte infusion donor (not recorded which). It is not recorded whose cells these are; they may come from a transplant donor.

The V call is TRBV29-1, the J call TRBJ1-1, with TRBD1 as a possible D gene (5 bases). The germline V and J ends were trimmed by 5 bases and 1 base, with 5 bases remaining between them. The CDR3 is made up of 11 amino acids. The germline gives CDR1 SQVTM, CDR2 ANQGSEA. This chain's CDR3 is CSVTGNTEAFF. CDR3 DNA: TGCAGCGTTACAGGGAACACTGAAGCTTTCTTT.

The table lists this clonotype with many counts. This chain connects TRBV5-1 to TRBJ1-1, with TRBD1 matching over 7 bases. CDR1 is SGHRS and CDR2 is YFSETQ in the germline V gene. The CDR3 is 13 amino acids. J gave up 5 bases and V 5 bases, and 6 bases lay outside the gene matches. CDR3 sequence (DNA): TGCGCCAGCAGGAGGGGGCCCGGGACTGAAGCTTTCTTT. This translates into CASRRGPGTEAFF. The whole variable domain, filled in from reference TRBV5-1 and TRBJ1-1, reads KAGVTQTPRYLIKTRGQQVTLSCSPISGHRSVSWYQQTPGQGLQFLFEYFSETQRNKGNFPGRFSGRQFSNSRSEMNVSTLELGDSALYLCASRRGPGTEAFFGQGTRLTVV.

This clonotype appeared many times. CDR3 residues: CASSFRDRGNQPQHF. CDR3 DNA: TGTGCCAGCAGTTTCCGGGACAGGGGGAATCAGCCCCAGCATTTT. This sequence joins TRBV12-3 or TRBV12-4 and TRBJ1-5, with 11 bases that match TRBD1. Trimming removed 3 bases from V and 4 bases from J; junction bases left unmatched: 2. The CDR3 is 15 residues long.

This clonotype has a handful of counts. The chain is built from TRBV5-1 and TRBJ1-1, with D unclear. Trimming left V 0 bases short and J 4 bases short, with 13 bases between. The CDR3 covers 15 residues. Germline loops: CDR1 SGHRS, CDR2 YFSETQ. The CDR3 DNA follows: TGCGCCAGCAGCTTGGAGGTCGGAACCGGCACTGAAGCTTTCTTT. This gives the protein CASSLEVGTGTEAFF.

The chain links TRBV4-3 to TRBJ1-1; D unclear. The CDR3 runs to 14 residues. V shed 3 bases and J shed 3 bases, with 11 bases lying between them. The germline gives CDR1 LGHNA, CDR2 YSLEER. CDR3 residues: CASSQRGLYTEAFF. The CDR3 nucleotides are TGCGCCAGCAGCCAGCGAGGTCTTTACACTGAAGCTTTCTTT.

This clonotype was observed a handful of times. The chain combines TRBV28 with TRBJ1-5; D is unclear. Germline V gene sequence: CDR1 MDHEN, CDR2 SYDVKM. The CDR3 consists of 14 residues. V gave up 1 base and J gave up 5 bases, with 9 bases separating them. CDR3 amino acids: CASSLSGSHQPQHF. The CDR3 DNA reads TGTGCCAGCAGTTTATCGGGCTCACATCAGCCCCAGCATTTT.

This clonotype was found many times. The V call is TRBV3-1, the J call TRBJ1-1, with D hard to call. There are 17 residues in the CDR3. V lost 4 bases to trimming and J lost 1 base, with 19 bases between them. The germline V gene encodes CDR1 LGHDT and CDR2 YNNKEL (reference sequence). CDR3 protein: CASSPRSSRTWNTEAFF. The CDR3 coding sequence is TGTGCCAGCAGCCCAAGGTCTTCCAGGACCTGGAACACTGAAGCTTTCTTT. Together with reference TRBV3-1 and TRBJ1-1, the CDR3 gives the full variable domain: DTAVSQTPKYLVTQMGNDKSIKCEQNLGHDTMYWYKQDSKKFLKIMFSYNNKELIINETVPNRFSPKSPDKAHLNLHINSLELGDSAVYFCASSPRSSRTWNTEAFFGQGTRLTVV.

This clonotype was recorded a few times. V usage is TRBV3-1 and J usage is TRBJ1-4, with D possibly matching TRBD1 (5 bases). Germline loops: CDR1 LGHDT, CDR2 YNNKEL (reference sequence). Trimming stripped 4 bases from V and 8 bases from J, with 8 bases between. The CDR3 is 12 residues long. The CDR3 region is CASSPGGEKLFF. Here the CDR3 DNA reads TGTGCCAGCAGCCCCGGGGGGGAAAAACTGTTTTTT.

The rearrangement links TRBV20-1 to TRBJ1-3; a weak D match, TRBD1 (6 bases). The CDR3 length is 15 residues. From germline, CDR1 is DFQATT and CDR2 SNEGSKA (reference sequence). Deletions cut 0 bases from V and 2 bases from J, with 11 bases between. The CDR3 region is CSAREGNRAGNTIYF. In DNA form, the CDR3 reads TGCAGTGCTAGAGAGGGAAACAGGGCTGGAAACACCATATATTTT.

In its sample, this clonotype was seen a few times. J is TRBJ1-1 and V is TRBV6-5; D call uncertain. The V and J ends lost 0 bases and 5 bases respectively, with 7 bases between them. The CDR3 loop spans 13 amino acids. Germline lookup yields CDR1 MNHEY and CDR2 SVGAGI. CDR3 sequence: CASSYSVGTEAFF. The CDR3, as DNA: TGTGCCAGCAGTTACTCGGTGGGGACTGAAGCTTTCTTT.

The rearrangement joins TRBV4-3 to TRBJ2-3, with 12 bases that match TRBD2. J gave up 6 bases and V 4 bases, and 5 bases lay outside the gene matches. The CDR3 is 15 amino acids. CDR1 and CDR2 (germline): LGHNA, YSLEER. The CDR3 DNA reads TGCGCCAGCAGCCTACTAGCGGGAGGATTGGATACGCAGTATTTT. It translates to CASSLLAGGLDTQYF.

This clonotype was seen a handful of times. The chain joins TRBV12-3 or TRBV12-4 to TRBJ1-2, with no clear D. The CDR3 contains 12 residues. V lost 1 base and J 7 bases, leaving 7 bases between the germline ends. This CDR3 is CASSLDQFGYTF. The CDR3 nucleotides read TGTGCCAGCAGTTTAGACCAGTTTGGCTACACCTTC.

This clonotype was seen only a few times. The chain has TRBV6-5 and TRBJ1-1, with TRBD1 as a possible D gene (6 bases). The CDR3 is 18 amino acids. Germline V gives CDR1 MNHEY, CDR2 SVGAGI. The V gene lost 3 bases and the J gene lost 3 bases, with 23 bases spanning the gap. CDR3 sequence (DNA): TGTGCCAGCAGTTATAGGGGGTCTTTTGGTAAGGCGCACACTGAAGCTTTCTTT. It is translated as CASSYRGSFGKAHTEAFF.

This clonotype appeared a few times. The chain employs TRBV6-5 and TRBJ1-5, with 9 bases lining up with TRBD1. Germline CDR1 is MNHEY and CDR2 is SVGAGI. The CDR3 runs 16 residues. J lost 2 bases, V lost 6 bases, and 8 bases had no gene match. The DNA of the CDR3 is TGTGCCAGCAGGCCATTACAGGGGGCGGGCAATCAGCCCCAGCATTTT. Encoded protein: CASRPLQGAGNQPQHF.

This clonotype has only a few counts. V usage is TRBV6-2 or TRBV6-3 and J usage is TRBJ2-6, with D uncertain. The V gene lost 6 bases and the J gene lost 1 base, with 7 bases spanning the gap. The CDR3 extends over 14 amino acids. Per the germline V gene, CDR1 is MNHEY and CDR2 is SVGEGT. The CDR3, as DNA: TGTGCCAGCAGAGATTTTTCTGGGGCCAACGTCCTGACTTTC. This translates into CASRDFSGANVLTF.

J is TRBJ1-1 and V is TRBV5-1, with D unclear. Germline V lookup: CDR1 SGHRS, CDR2 YFSETQ. The CDR3 spans 15 residues. V was cut by 1 base and J by 4 bases, with 14 bases left in between. The CDR3 region has the DNA TGCGCCAGCAGCTTGCGGTGGAGCCCGGGCACTGAAGCTTTCTTT. Protein sequence: CASSLRWSPGTEAFF.

The rearrangement joins TRBV30 to TRBJ1-5; D gene ambiguous. Germline V gene sequence: CDR1 GTSNPN, CDR2 SVGIG (reference sequence). V shed 2 bases and J shed 4 bases, with 6 bases lying between them. This CDR3 has 12 amino acids. The CDR3 spells CAWSLGNQPQHF. Here the CDR3 DNA reads TGTGCCTGGAGTCTTGGGAATCAGCCCCAGCATTTT.

The CDR3 here is CASSFSGTGSGNTIYF. The CDR3 coding sequence is TGCGCCAGCAGCTTCTCCGGGACAGGGTCTGGAAACACCATATATTTT. The chain combines TRBV5-1 with TRBJ1-3, with 9 bases that match TRBD1. Germline CDR1 is SGHRS and CDR2 is YFSETQ. V lost 2 bases and J lost 1; bases outside the gene matches: 4. The CDR3 runs 16 residues.

This clonotype occurred a few times. The J gene is TRBJ2-1, the V gene TRBV20-1, with 8 nucleotides matching TRBD2. The germline gives CDR1 DFQATT, CDR2 SNEGSKA (reference sequence). With 2 bases clipped from V and 4 bases from J, the junction kept 4 bases outside the gene matches. This CDR3 region has 14 residues. The CDR3 region is CSARQTSAYNEQFF. The CDR3 nucleotides read TGCAGTGCTAGACAGACTAGCGCATACAATGAGCAGTTCTTC.

The V gene is TRBV7-9, the J gene TRBJ1-3, with D possibly matching TRBD1 (5 bases). This CDR3 spans 17 amino acids. V lost 1 base and J 2 bases, leaving 15 bases between the germline ends. Per germline, CDR1 SEHNR and CDR2 FQNEAQ (reference sequence). The CDR3 is CASSLGLGQAAGNTIYF. As DNA, the CDR3 is TGTGCCAGCAGCTTAGGATTGGGGCAGGCCGCTGGAAACACCATATATTTT.

This clonotype counts as medium-sized. The chain carries TRBV4-3 and TRBJ2-7; perhaps TRBD2 as D (5 bases). V lost 1 base, J lost 5 bases, and 12 bases lay in between. Germline values: CDR1 LGHNA, CDR2 YSLEER. The CDR3 length is 14 residues. Here the CDR3 reads CASSQGGLGDEQYF. CDR3 bases: TGCGCCAGCAGCCAAGGAGGGCTTGGGGACGAGCAGTACTTC.

Note on this clonotype: Given a much more abundant clone one base away, this may be a read error. This sequence joins TRBV29-1 and TRBJ1-1; D is ambiguous. In germline, CDR1 is SQVTM, CDR2 ANQGSEA. The CDR3 runs to 13 residues. V lost 5 bases and J lost 1, with 11 bases in between. The CDR3 coding sequence is TGCAGCGTTAAGAGAGGAGGGAACACTGAAGCTTTCTTT. Its protein product is CSVKRGGNTEAFF.

This clonotype was detected a few times. The CDR3 sequence: CASSSPADLYGYTF. The CDR3 region has the DNA TGCGCCAGCAGCTCACCGGCAGATCTCTATGGCTACACCTTC. The rearrangement uses TRBV5-1 and TRBJ1-2; D gene uncertain. The CDR3 loop spans 14 amino acids. CDR1 SGHRS and CDR2 YFSETQ come from the germline V gene. Between the trimmed V and J ends, which lost 3 bases and 4 bases, there was a span of 13 bases. The complete variable domain, with remaining parts taken from reference TRBV5-1 and TRBJ1-2, reads KAGVTQTPRYLIKTRGQQVTLSCSPISGHRSVSWYQQTPGQGLQFLFEYFSETQRNKGNFPGRFSGRQFSNSRSEMNVSTLELGDSALYLCASSSPADLYGYTFGSGTRLTVV.

This clonotype came up many times. The chain employs TRBV4-1 and TRBJ1-1; D unresolved. From germline, CDR1 is MGHRA and CDR2 YSYEKL. V lost 1 base and J 0 bases, leaving 9 bases between the germline ends. This CDR3 spans 15 amino acids. This chain's CDR3 is CASSQGTPLNTEAFF. The CDR3 DNA sequence: TGCGCCAGCAGCCAAGGGACGCCGTTGAACACTGAAGCTTTCTTT.

This clonotype appeared many times. V usage is TRBV24-1 and J usage is TRBJ2-1, with TRBD1 matching over 12 bases. CDR3 size: 15 residues. V shed 3 bases and J 8 bases; nucleotides not matched to a gene: 4. From germline, CDR1 is KGHDR and CDR2 SFDVKD. The CDR3 nucleotides read TGTGCCACCAGTGATAGGGGACAGGGGGCTGATGAGCAGTTCTTC. This gives the protein CATSDRGQGADEQFF.

This clonotype came up a few times. The chain carries TRBV5-1 and TRBJ1-1, with 9 positions matching TRBD1. The germline V gene has CDR1 SGHRS and CDR2 YFSETQ. CDR3 size: 13 residues. With V trimmed by 4 bases and J by 7 bases, 5 bases remained unmatched. The CDR3, as DNA: TGCGCCAGCAGCGGGACAGGGTTCGGTGAAGCTTTCTTT. It encodes CASSGTGFGEAFF.

The V call is TRBV29-1, the J call TRBJ2-5; D is uncertain. Trimming removed 3 bases from V and 1 base from J, with 9 bases in between. The germline gives CDR1 SQVTM, CDR2 ANQGSEA. CDR3 size: 13 residues. In nucleotides, the CDR3 is TGCAGCGTTGAGGTGGCGGTCCAAGAGACCCAGTACTTC. It encodes CSVEVAVQETQYF.

This chain uses TRBV7-2 with TRBJ2-1; perhaps D is TRBD1 or TRBD2 (5 bases each). CDR1 and CDR2 from the germline V gene are SGHTA and FQGNSA. The CDR3 covers 14 residues. V was clipped by 3 bases and J by 9 bases, with 15 bases between them. CDR3 in DNA: TGTGCCAGCAGCTTGGACTCGCTTGGGGCTGAGCAGTTCTTC. Its protein is CASSLDSLGAEQFF.

CDR3 DNA sequence: TGTGCCATCAGTGGCGGCAGGGGGCTGACAGATACGCAGTATTTT. Protein product: CAISGGRGLTDTQYF. This rearrangement joins TRBV10-3 to TRBJ2-3; 8 bases line up with TRBD1. CDR1 is ENHRY and CDR2 is SYGVKD in the germline V gene. CDR3 length: 15 residues. J gave up 3 bases and V 4 bases, and 6 bases lay outside the gene matches.